Described below is a single T cell receptor (beta chain) sequence and its context. Its cognate antigen is unknown. The PCR used 60 Vbeta and 13 Jbeta primers. The assay was immunoSEQ multiplex PCR, and TCRdb's table has in-frame clones only and misses some. The sample lists 35,000 or so clones; about four fifths were seen once. This entry comes from a study of cytomegalovirus exposure and HLA in healthy donors. For the study at large: From HLA-typed donors, an early data release held roughly 89 million unique TCRs.

Study results and caveats: Listed as cytomegalovirus-associated were approximately 160 TCR beta chains. Likely technical artifact: a cluster of highly shared sequence variants.

The CDR3 covers 13 residues. The germline CDR1 and CDR2 sequences are KGHSH and LQKENI. The V and J ends lost 6 bases and 6 bases respectively, with 9 bases between them. The V call is TRBV18, the J call TRBJ1-6; D might be TRBD1 (5 bases). The TCR was taken from a woman in her thirties or forties in good health and CMV-seronegative. Sequences were obtained from PBMCs. The CDR3 DNA reads as TGTGCCAGCTCGGGGGGGAGTAATTCACCCCTCCACTTT. Its translation: CASSGGSNSPLHF.